This T cell receptor beta chain was documented in a study of blood T cell repertoires in COVID-19. Study at large: Some COVID-19 samples were acute and others convalescent; all came from the United States, Italy and Spain. The cDNA or gDNA used as material had been derived from T cells, B-cell-depleted T cells, or PBMCs.

Study processing details: Amplification with reference gene primers provided the estimates of nucleated cell counts. The table came from immunoSEQ multiplex PCR; TCRdb's copy has only in-frame clones and leaves some out. V, J and clone size derive from that table, while D and trimming were established from the DNA sequence. Of 130,000 to 150,000 clones in the sample, 70% to 90% were seen once. There are 15 residues in the CDR3. V shed 4 bases and J shed 1 base, with 8 bases lying between them. CDR1 and CDR2 from the germline V gene are LGHNA and YNFKEQ. This TCR was sampled from a woman between 50 and 59 years old with acute or convalescent COVID-19. The sample was peripheral blood. The chain uses TRBV4-2 and TRBJ2-6; perhaps TRBD1 as D (6 bases). CDR3 sequence: CASSPRGSGANVLTF. DNA of the CDR3: TGTGCCAGCAGCCCAAGGGGGTCTGGGGCCAACGTCCTGACTTTC.